Following are 29 T cell receptor beta chains from one sample sequenced in a study of shared clonotypes between healthy human individuals. Measured with immunoSEQ multiplex PCR; TCRdb has only the in-frame clones, and not every one. Among about 2.4 million clones listed, 90% to 95% were seen once. Material for sequencing was naive CD4+ T cells sorted from blood. The subset here: CD45RA+ positively selected. The receptor source for this set is a man between 18 and 29 years old in good health.

The chain joins TRBV19 to TRBJ2-1; D is unclear. In germline, CDR1 is LNHDA, CDR2 SQIVND (reference sequence). V lost 2 bases to trimming and J lost 7 bases, with 12 bases between them. The CDR3 sequence is 14 residues long. The CDR3, as DNA: TGTGCCAGTAGTATATCAGGAGTCGGAAATGAGCAGTTCTTC. Translation: CASSISGVGNEQFF.

This clone was found a few times. The chain is built from TRBV13 and TRBJ1-1, with D perhaps TRBD1 (5 bases). The V end lost 1 base, the J end lost 1 base, and 13 bases lay between the germline ends. The germline gives CDR1 PRHDT, CDR2 FYEKMQ (reference sequence). This CDR3 has 16 amino acids. CDR3 sequence (DNA): TGTGCCAGCAGCTTAGTCTGGGGGGATGGGAACACTGAAGCTTTCTTT. Amino acid sequence: CASSLVWGDGNTEAFF.

Remarks on this clone: The sample has other DNA sequences that encode this CDR3 too. The chain links TRBV6-5 to TRBJ2-7; TRBD2 matches 7 bases. CDR3 length: 14 residues. Germline V lookup: CDR1 MNHEY, CDR2 SVGAGI. With V trimmed by 2 bases and J by 2 bases, 3 bases remained unmatched. The CDR3 DNA reads TGTGCCAGCAGTTACACTGCGGGGGCCTACGAGCAGTACTTC. This translates into CASSYTAGAYEQYF.

As to this clone: The sample has other DNA sequences that encode this CDR3 too. The V and J genes are TRBV6-1 and TRBJ1-3; TRBD1 matches at 7 bases. CDR1 and CDR2 from the germline V gene are MNHNS and SASEGT. CDR3 length: 14 residues. The V and J ends lost 5 bases and 2 bases, in that order; junction bases with no gene match: 3. CDR3 DNA: TGTGCCAGCAGTCCCGACAGGGCTGGAAACACCATATATTTT. This gives the protein CASSPDRAGNTIYF.

The chain combines TRBV5-1 with TRBJ2-1, with D perhaps TRBD1 (6 bases). The CDR3 has 13 amino acids. The germline V and J ends were trimmed by 0 bases and 8 bases, with 9 bases remaining between them. Germline values: CDR1 SGHRS, CDR2 YFSETQ. The CDR3, as DNA: TGCGCCAGCAGCTTGGCCAGGGGAGATGAGCAGTTCTTC. As protein: CASSLARGDEQFF.

This chain uses TRBV5-4 with TRBJ2-7; perhaps TRBD2 as D (5 bases). The CDR3 covers 14 residues. Germline CDR1 SGHNT, CDR2 YYREEE (reference sequence). Deletions cut 7 bases from V and 2 bases from J, with 16 bases between. CDR3: CASGRGPTAYEQYF. The CDR3 region has the DNA TGTGCCAGCGGACGCGGGCCAACTGCCTACGAGCAGTACTTC.

This chain connects TRBV7-9 to TRBJ2-3; TRBD2 matches 13 bases. The CDR3 length is 16 residues. Germline assignment: CDR1 SEHNR and CDR2 FQNEAQ (reference sequence). The junction had 8 bases not matched to a gene; V was cut back by 5 bases and J by 6 bases. The CDR3 sequence: CASSPGLAGALDTQYF. The CDR3 DNA follows: TGTGCCAGCAGCCCTGGACTAGCGGGAGCTCTCGATACGCAGTATTTT.

The chain combines TRBV19 with TRBJ2-3; 8 bases agree with TRBD2. Germline loops: CDR1 LNHDA, CDR2 SQIVND (reference sequence). This CDR3 spans 16 amino acids. V shed 0 bases, J shed 3 bases, and the junction held 5 bases outside the gene matches. CDR3 sequence (DNA): TGTGCCAGTAGTATAGAGGACGGGAGGGTGACAGATACGCAGTATTTT. Protein: CASSIEDGRVTDTQYF.

CDR3 nucleotides: TGTGCCAGCAGACGCGACAGGGAGTATGGCTACACCTTC. This codes for CASRRDREYGYTF. The rearrangement joins TRBV6-5 to TRBJ1-2, with 7 positions matching TRBD1. The J segment lost 5 bases and the V segment lost 6 bases, leaving 6 bases of the junction unmatched. The CDR3 spans 13 residues. Germline values: CDR1 MNHEY, CDR2 SVGAGI.

The genes are TRBV11-2 and TRBJ1-3; D is unclear. The germline V gene encodes CDR1 SGHAT and CDR2 FQNNGV. The length of the CDR3 is 14 residues. V was trimmed by 4 bases and J by 6 bases, leaving 13 bases between them. The CDR3 loop reads CASSSPPEVNTIYF. The CDR3, as DNA: TGTGCCAGCAGCTCCCCTCCAGAAGTAAACACCATATATTTT.

The J gene is TRBJ1-3, the V gene TRBV4-3; D is uncertain. This CDR3 has 15 residues. Trimming took 2 bases from V and 0 from J, leaving 8 bases between them. Looked up from germline, CDR1 is LGHNA and CDR2 is YSLEER. The CDR3 loop reads CASSQLVSSGNTIYF. In DNA form, the CDR3 reads TGCGCCAGCAGCCAACTCGTAAGCTCTGGAAACACCATATATTTT.

In nucleotides, the CDR3 is TGTGCCAGCAGCAGCGCACTCCGGGACAGGGGCTACGAGCAGTACTTC. Its translation: CASSSALRDRGYEQYF. The J gene is TRBJ2-7, the V gene TRBV21-1; TRBD1, the D gene given by the table, was not confirmed from the DNA. TRBV21-1 is flagged as a pseudogene. The CDR3 runs to 16 residues.

This chain uses TRBV7-3 with TRBJ2-1, with 7 nucleotides matching TRBD1. The CDR3 is 14 amino acids. V was clipped by 4 bases and J by 5 bases; unmatched bases: 5. Germline CDR1 reads SGHTA; CDR2 reads FQGTGA. This CDR3 is CASSSTGTDNEQFF. The CDR3 region has the DNA TGTGCCAGCAGCTCCACCGGGACAGACAATGAGCAGTTCTTC.

The chain is built from TRBV18 and TRBJ2-5; D might be TRBD1 (5 bases). The V and J ends lost 4 bases and 4 bases respectively, with 13 bases between them. The germline V gene has CDR1 KGHSH and CDR2 LQKENI. The CDR3 extends over 14 amino acids. The CDR3 reads CASSLQAQGETQYF. For the CDR3, the DNA is TGTGCCAGCTCACTGCAAGCCCAGGGAGAGACCCAGTACTTC.

This chain connects TRBV11-2 to TRBJ2-7; 14 nucleotides agree with TRBD2. The CDR3 totals 15 residues. Losses at the gene ends were 5 bases for V and 4 bases for J; bases not matched to a gene: 4. CDR1 is SGHAT and CDR2 is FQNNGV in the germline V gene. The CDR3 nucleotides are TGTGCCAGCAGCCCGGGACTAGCGGGAGTATACGAGCAGTACTTC. Encoded protein: CASSPGLAGVYEQYF.

V gene TRBV18 combines with J gene TRBJ2-1, with TRBD2 identical over 7 bases. The J segment lost 2 bases and the V segment lost 6 bases, leaving 7 bases of the junction unmatched. CDR1 KGHSH and CDR2 LQKENI come from the germline V gene. The CDR3 is 15 residues long. The CDR3 reads CASSPWGGAYNEQFF. The CDR3 DNA follows: TGTGCCAGCTCCCCGTGGGGGGGGGCCTACAATGAGCAGTTCTTC. Supplemented by reference TRBV18 and TRBJ2-1, the full variable domain reads NAGVMQNPRHLVRRRGQEARLRCSPMKGHSHVYWYRQLPEEGLKFMVYLQKENIIDESGMPKERFSAEFPKEGPSILRIQQVVRGDSAAYFCASSPWGGAYNEQFFGPGTRLTVL.

This sequence joins TRBV30 and TRBJ2-7, with D hard to call. This CDR3 region has 11 residues. V was shortened by 1 base and J by 5 bases, with 6 bases between the two germline ends. Germline CDR1 is GTSNPN and CDR2 is SVGIG (reference sequence). In nucleotides, the CDR3 is TGTGCCTGGAGTGCTGACCACGAGCAGTACTTC. Its translation is CAWSADHEQYF.

This clone was observed a single time. The rearrangement joins TRBV5-8 to TRBJ2-5; 9 bases line up with TRBD1. Germline CDR1 SGHTS, CDR2 YDEGEE. With 4 bases clipped from V and 5 bases from J, the junction kept 3 bases outside the gene matches. This CDR3 is built from 13 residues. CDR3 sequence reads: CASSKDRGETQYF. The CDR3 DNA reads TGTGCCAGCAGCAAGGACAGGGGTGAGACCCAGTACTTC.

This chain connects TRBV19 to TRBJ2-1; D may be TRBD1 (6 bases). From germline, CDR1 is LNHDA and CDR2 SQIVND (reference sequence). CDR3 length: 16 amino acids. The V end was cut by 6 bases, the J end by 1 base, with 16 bases between. CDR3 amino acids: CASRPVVGGSYNEQFF. In nucleotides, the CDR3 is TGTGCCAGTAGACCAGTTGTAGGGGGTTCCTACAATGAGCAGTTCTTC. Full variable domain (missing parts from reference TRBV19 and TRBJ2-1): DGGITQSPKYLFRKEGQNVTLSCEQNLNHDAMYWYRQDPGQGLRLIYYSQIVNDFQKGDIAEGYSVSREKKESFPLTVTSAQKNPTAFYLCASRPVVGGSYNEQFFGPGTRLTVL.

The CDR3 nucleotides read TGTGCCACCAGCAGACCTACGGACAGAACTGGCTACACCTTC. Its protein is CATSRPTDRTGYTF. The chain uses TRBV15 and TRBJ1-2; D perhaps matches TRBD1 (6 bases). V lost 2 bases and J 7 bases, leaving 14 bases between the germline ends. The germline CDR1 and CDR2 sequences are LNHNV and YYDKDF (reference sequence). The CDR3 runs to 14 residues.

This chain connects TRBV11-3 to TRBJ2-2; 7 bases agree with TRBD1. CDR1 is SGHNT, CDR2 YENEEA, per germline. The length of the CDR3 is 17 residues. With V trimmed by 3 bases and J by 1 base, 8 bases remained unmatched. The CDR3: CASSFVRDSKNTGELFF. DNA for the CDR3: TGTGCCAGCAGCTTCGTCCGGGACAGCAAGAACACCGGGGAGCTGTTTTTT. Full variable domain (remainder filled in from reference TRBV11-3 and TRBJ2-2): EAGVVQSPRYKIIEKKQPVAFWCNPISGHNTLYWYLQNLGQGPELLIRYENEEAVDDSQLPKDRFSAERLKGVDSTLKIQPAELGDSAVYLCASSFVRDSKNTGELFFGEGSRLTVL.

The genes are TRBV6-1 and TRBJ2-3; 8 nucleotides line up with TRBD1. Germline CDR1 reads MNHNS; CDR2 reads SASEGT. With V trimmed by 6 bases and J by 2 bases, 4 bases remained unmatched. This CDR3 region has 14 residues. The CDR3 loop is CASRRTGTTDTQYF. DNA for the CDR3: TGTGCCAGCAGACGGACAGGGACCACAGATACGCAGTATTTT.

DNA for the CDR3: TGTGCCTGGAGTCCCCGCGCCCAGATGACAGGGTACTACGAGCAGTACTTC. It translates to CAWSPRAQMTGYYEQYF. The chain employs TRBV30 and TRBJ2-7, with TRBD1 identical over 7 bases. J was trimmed by 3 bases and V by 2 bases; bases with no gene match: 16. This CDR3 spans 17 amino acids. Germline CDR1 and CDR2: GTSNPN and SVGIG (reference sequence).

The J gene is TRBJ2-7, the V gene TRBV25-1; D gene unclear. V lost 5 bases and J lost 3, with 14 bases in between. Per germline, CDR1 MGHDK and CDR2 SYGVNS. The CDR3 is 14 amino acids. CDR3 DNA: TGTGCCAGCAGTCGATCCACAGATATCTACGAGCAGTACTTC. Encoded protein: CASSRSTDIYEQYF.

The chain recombines TRBV5-1 with TRBJ2-6; 7 bases line up with TRBD2. Germline V gene sequence: CDR1 SGHRS, CDR2 YFSETQ. The V segment lost 4 bases and the J segment 1 base; nucleotides outside the gene matches: 5. This CDR3 has 16 amino acids. The CDR3 sequence is CASSPSGGSGANVLTF. DNA of the CDR3: TGCGCCAGCAGCCCCTCCGGGGGGTCTGGGGCCAACGTCCTGACTTTC. Supplemented by reference TRBV5-1 and TRBJ2-6, the full variable domain reads KAGVTQTPRYLIKTRGQQVTLSCSPISGHRSVSWYQQTPGQGLQFLFEYFSETQRNKGNFPGRFSGRQFSNSRSEMNVSTLELGDSALYLCASSPSGGSGANVLTFGAGSRLTVL.

The chain links TRBV6-1 to TRBJ1-3; 7 nucleotides align to TRBD1. Germline V lookup: CDR1 MNHNS, CDR2 SASEGT. The CDR3 is 15 amino acids. V dropped 6 bases and J dropped 4; count of bases not matched to a gene: 9. CDR3 DNA: TGTGCCAGCAGCTCCGGGACAGAAGTCGGAAACACCATATATTTT. Amino acids: CASSSGTEVGNTIYF.

This clone was seen just once. The chain employs TRBV19 and TRBJ1-5; a possible D gene is TRBD1 (5 bases). The V end was cut by 7 bases, the J end by 3 bases, with 19 bases between. Germline V gene lookup returns CDR1 LNHDA and CDR2 SQIVND (reference sequence). This CDR3 is 16 amino acids long. CDR3 sequence (DNA): TGTGCCAGTAACTCCCTCGTGGGGCAGTCCAATCAGCCCCAGCATTTT. Encoded protein: CASNSLVGQSNQPQHF.

V and J are TRBV7-9 and TRBJ2-3; 11 nucleotides line up with TRBD1. CDR3 length: 15 amino acids. V gave up 5 bases and J gave up 5 bases; unmatched junction bases: 6. Per the germline V gene, CDR1 is SEHNR and CDR2 is FQNEAQ (reference sequence). The CDR3 is CASSRGTGGGDTQYF. The CDR3 DNA sequence: TGTGCCAGCAGCCGCGGGACAGGGGGAGGAGATACGCAGTATTTT.

This rearrangement joins TRBV4-1 to TRBJ2-5; D gene ambiguous. Matching the DNA end better, TRBJ2-7 makes the J call doubtful. The CDR3 has 15 residues. CDR1 and CDR2 (germline): MGHRA, YSYEKL. CDR3 region: CASSQDLAVLREQYF. CDR3 nucleotides: TGCGCCAGCAGCCAAGATCTGGCAGTCCTCCGCGAGCAGTACTTC.